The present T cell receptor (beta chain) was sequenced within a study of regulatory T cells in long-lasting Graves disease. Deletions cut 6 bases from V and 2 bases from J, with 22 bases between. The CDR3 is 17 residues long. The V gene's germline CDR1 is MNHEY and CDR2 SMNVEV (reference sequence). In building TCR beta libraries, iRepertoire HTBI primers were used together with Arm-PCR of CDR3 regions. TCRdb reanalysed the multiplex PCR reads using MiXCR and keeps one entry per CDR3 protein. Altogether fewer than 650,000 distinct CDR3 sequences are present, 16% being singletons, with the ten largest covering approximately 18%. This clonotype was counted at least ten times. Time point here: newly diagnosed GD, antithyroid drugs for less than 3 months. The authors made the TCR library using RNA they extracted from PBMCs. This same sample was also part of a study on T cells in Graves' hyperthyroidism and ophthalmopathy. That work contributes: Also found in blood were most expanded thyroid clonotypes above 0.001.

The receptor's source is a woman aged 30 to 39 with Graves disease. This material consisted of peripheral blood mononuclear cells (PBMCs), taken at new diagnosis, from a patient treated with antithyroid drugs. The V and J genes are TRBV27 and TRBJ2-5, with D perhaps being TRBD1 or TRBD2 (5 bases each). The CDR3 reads CASSLGPNVNGQETQYF. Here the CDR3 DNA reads TGTGCCAGCAGCCTGGGACCGAACGTTAACGGACAAGAGACCCAGTACTTC.